Reported below is one T cell receptor (beta chain). What it binds is unknown. Amplification used 60 Vbeta primers and 13 Jbeta primers. Assay: immunoSEQ multiplex PCR; the TCRdb copy retains only in-frame clones and omits some. The sample has roughly 120,000 clones, approximately 80% seen once. The sample belongs to a study of cytomegalovirus exposure and HLA in healthy donors. Study-wide results and caveats: The analysis excluded some indistinguishable V segments, including TRBV6-2 and TRBV6-3.

The V gene end was trimmed by 2 bases and the J gene end by 6 bases; junction bases not matched to a gene: 2. The CDR3 covers 13 residues. Germline loops: CDR1 SGHDT, CDR2 YYEEEE. The chain is built from TRBV5-6 and TRBJ1-1; 9 bases line up with TRBD1. This receptor was taken from a woman aged 40 to 49 in good health and CMV-seropositive. Sequencing was carried out using PBMCs. CDR3 coding DNA: TGTGCCAGCAGCTTACAGGGGGCTCCTGAAGCTTTCTTT. Translating gives CASSLQGAPEAFF.